Included here is one T cell receptor beta chain sequence, with context. Its antigen remains unidentified. Researchers used 5'RACE with constant-segment primers to make TCR alpha and TCR beta cDNA libraries that carry sample barcodes and UMIs. Each CDR3 protein gets one entry after TCRdb re-called the 5' RACE reads with MiXCR. The sample lists around 470,000 distinct CDR3 sequences; over 15% were seen once. These data belong to a study of T-cell memory formation after mild COVID-19. Study-level findings and limits: There was no confirmation that second-wave clones peaking on day 37 were SARS-CoV-2 specific. Memory cells collected pre-infection included some clones that later responded, suggesting cross-reactive memory joined. Most CD4+ clones that shrank were in CM and EM, while CD8+ ones turned up in EMRA.

The germline CDR1 and CDR2 sequences are DFQATT and SNEGSKA (reference sequence). With 3 bases clipped from V and 5 bases from J, the junction kept 3 bases outside the gene matches. CDR3 size: 12 residues. Sequenced sample: PBMCs or a T cell subset sorted from them (not recorded which). The TCR comes from an adult woman who had mild COVID-19 (a few samples of this study predate the infection). Cell type and time point are not known. V usage is TRBV20-1 and J usage is TRBJ2-5; 7 bases align to TRBD2. The CDR3 loop is CSASGRRETQYF. CDR3 sequence (DNA): TGCAGTGCTAGCGGGAGGAGGGAGACCCAGTACTTC.